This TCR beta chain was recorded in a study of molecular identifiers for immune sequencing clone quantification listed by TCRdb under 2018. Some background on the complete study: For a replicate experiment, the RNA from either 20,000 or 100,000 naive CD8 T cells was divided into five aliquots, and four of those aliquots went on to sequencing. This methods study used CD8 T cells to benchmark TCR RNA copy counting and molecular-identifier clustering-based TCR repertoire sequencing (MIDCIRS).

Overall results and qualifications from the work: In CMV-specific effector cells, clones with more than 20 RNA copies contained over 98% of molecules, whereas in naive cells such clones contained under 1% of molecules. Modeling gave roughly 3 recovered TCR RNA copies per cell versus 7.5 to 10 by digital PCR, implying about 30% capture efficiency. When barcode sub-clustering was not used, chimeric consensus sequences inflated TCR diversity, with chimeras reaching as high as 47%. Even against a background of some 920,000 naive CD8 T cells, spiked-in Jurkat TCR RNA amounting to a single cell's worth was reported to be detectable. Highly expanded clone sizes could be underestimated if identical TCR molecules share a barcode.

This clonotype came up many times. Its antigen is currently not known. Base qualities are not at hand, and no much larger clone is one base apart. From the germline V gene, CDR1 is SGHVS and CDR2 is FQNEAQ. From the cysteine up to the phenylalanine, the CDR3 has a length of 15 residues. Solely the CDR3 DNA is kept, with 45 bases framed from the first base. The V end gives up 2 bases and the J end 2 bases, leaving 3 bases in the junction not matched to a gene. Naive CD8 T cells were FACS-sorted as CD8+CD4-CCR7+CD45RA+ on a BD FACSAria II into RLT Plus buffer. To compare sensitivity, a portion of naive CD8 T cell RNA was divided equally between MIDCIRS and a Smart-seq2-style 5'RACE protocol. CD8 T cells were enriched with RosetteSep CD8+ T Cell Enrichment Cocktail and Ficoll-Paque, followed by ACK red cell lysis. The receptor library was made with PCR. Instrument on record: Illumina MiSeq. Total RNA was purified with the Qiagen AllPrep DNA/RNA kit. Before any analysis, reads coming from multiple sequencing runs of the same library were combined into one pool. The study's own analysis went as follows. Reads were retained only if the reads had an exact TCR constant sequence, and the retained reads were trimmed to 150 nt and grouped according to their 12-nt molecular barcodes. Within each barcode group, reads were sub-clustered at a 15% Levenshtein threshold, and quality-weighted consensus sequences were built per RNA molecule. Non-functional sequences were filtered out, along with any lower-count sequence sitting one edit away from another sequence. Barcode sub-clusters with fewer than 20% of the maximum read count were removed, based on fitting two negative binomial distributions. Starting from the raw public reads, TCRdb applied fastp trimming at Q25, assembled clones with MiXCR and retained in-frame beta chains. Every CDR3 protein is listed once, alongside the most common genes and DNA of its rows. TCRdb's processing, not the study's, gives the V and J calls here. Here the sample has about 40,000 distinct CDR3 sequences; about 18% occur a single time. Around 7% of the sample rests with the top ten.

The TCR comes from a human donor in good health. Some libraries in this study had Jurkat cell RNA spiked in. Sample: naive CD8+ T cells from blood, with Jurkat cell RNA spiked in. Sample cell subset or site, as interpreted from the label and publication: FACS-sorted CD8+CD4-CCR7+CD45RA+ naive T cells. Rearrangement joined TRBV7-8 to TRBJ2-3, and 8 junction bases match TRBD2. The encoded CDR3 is CASSLFSGNTDTQYF. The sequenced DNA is TGTGCCAGCAGCTTATTTAGCGGGAACACAGATACGCAGTATTTT.